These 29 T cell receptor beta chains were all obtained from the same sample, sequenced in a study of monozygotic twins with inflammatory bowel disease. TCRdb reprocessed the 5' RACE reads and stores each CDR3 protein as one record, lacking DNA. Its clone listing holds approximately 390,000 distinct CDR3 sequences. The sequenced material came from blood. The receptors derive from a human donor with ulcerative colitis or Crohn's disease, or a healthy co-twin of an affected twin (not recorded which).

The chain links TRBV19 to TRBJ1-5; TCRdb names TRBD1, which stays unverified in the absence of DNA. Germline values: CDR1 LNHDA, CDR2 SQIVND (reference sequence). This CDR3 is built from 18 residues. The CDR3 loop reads CASSPGTGGGKGNQPQHF.

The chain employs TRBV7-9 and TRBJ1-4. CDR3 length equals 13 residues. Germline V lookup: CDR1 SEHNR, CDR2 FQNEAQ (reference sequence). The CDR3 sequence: CASTWGWGEKLFF.

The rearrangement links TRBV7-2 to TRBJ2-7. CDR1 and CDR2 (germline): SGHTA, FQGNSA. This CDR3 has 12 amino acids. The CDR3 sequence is CASSPRWDEQYF.

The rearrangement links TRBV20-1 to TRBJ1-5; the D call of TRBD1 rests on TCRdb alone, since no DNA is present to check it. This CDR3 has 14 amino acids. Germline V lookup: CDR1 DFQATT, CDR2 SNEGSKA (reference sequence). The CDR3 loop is CSARDIGSGQPQHF.

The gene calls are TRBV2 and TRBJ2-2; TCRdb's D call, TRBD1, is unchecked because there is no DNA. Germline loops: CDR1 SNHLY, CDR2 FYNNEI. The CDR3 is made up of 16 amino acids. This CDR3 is CASSGDWDRDTGELFF.

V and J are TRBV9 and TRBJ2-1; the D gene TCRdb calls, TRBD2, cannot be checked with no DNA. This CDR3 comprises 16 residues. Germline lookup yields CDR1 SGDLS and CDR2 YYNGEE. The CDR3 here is CASSVVASGSYNEQFF. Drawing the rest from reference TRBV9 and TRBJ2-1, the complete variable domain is DSGVTQTPKHLITATGQRVTLRCSPRSGDLSVYWYQQSLDQGLQFLIQYYNGEERAKGNILERFSAQQFPDLHSELNLSSLELGDSALYFCASSVVASGSYNEQFFGPGTRLTVL.

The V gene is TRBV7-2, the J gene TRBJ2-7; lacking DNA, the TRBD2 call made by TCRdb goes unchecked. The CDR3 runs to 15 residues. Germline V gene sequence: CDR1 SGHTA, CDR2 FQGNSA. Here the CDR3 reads CASSITGTATYEQYF.

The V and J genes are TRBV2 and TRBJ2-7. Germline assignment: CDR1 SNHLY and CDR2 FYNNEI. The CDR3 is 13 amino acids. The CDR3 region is CARQAGNSYEQYF.

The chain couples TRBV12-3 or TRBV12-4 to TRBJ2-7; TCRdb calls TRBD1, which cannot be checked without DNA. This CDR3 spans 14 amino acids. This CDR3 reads CASSPTATSYEQYF.

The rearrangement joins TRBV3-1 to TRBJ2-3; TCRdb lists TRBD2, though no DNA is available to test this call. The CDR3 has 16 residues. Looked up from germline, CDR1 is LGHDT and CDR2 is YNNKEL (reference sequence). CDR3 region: CASSQGGRAGTDTQYF.

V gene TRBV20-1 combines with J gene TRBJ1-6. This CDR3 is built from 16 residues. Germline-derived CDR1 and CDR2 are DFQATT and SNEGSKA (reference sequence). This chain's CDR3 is CSARESYSIYNSPLHF.

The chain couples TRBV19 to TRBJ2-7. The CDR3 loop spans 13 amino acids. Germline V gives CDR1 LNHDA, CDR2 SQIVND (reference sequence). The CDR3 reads CASSIVGSYEQYF. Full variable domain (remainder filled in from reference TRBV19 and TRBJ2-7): DGGITQSPKYLFRKEGQNVTLSCEQNLNHDAMYWYRQDPGQGLRLIYYSQIVNDFQKGDIAEGYSVSREKKESFPLTVTSAQKNPTAFYLCASSIVGSYEQYFGPGTRLTVT.

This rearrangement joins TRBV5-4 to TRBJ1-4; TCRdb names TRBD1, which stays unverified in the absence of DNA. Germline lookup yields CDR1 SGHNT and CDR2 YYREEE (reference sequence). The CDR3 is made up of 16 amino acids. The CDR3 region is CASSPGSAATNEKLFF.

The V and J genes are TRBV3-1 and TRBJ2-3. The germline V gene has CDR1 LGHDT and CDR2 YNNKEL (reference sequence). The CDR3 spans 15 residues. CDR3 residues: CASSQWVGKADTQYF.

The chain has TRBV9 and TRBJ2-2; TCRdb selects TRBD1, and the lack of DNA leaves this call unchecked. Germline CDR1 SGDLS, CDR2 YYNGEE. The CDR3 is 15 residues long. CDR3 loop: CASSRDRASTGELFF.

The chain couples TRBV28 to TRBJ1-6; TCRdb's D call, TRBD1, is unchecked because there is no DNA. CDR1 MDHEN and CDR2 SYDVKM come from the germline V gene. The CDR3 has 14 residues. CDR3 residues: CASSPSTGIFTLHF.

CDR3 protein: CASSLSSPLHF. The chain uses TRBV7-9 and TRBJ1-6. The CDR3 runs to 11 residues. In germline, CDR1 is SEHNR, CDR2 FQNEAQ (reference sequence).

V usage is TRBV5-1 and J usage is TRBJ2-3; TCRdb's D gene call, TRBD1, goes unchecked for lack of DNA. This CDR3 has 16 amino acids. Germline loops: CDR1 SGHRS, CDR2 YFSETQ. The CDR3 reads CASSVVGQGFTDTQYF.

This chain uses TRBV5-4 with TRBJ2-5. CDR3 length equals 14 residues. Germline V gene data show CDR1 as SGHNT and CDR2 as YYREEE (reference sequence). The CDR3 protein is CASSSTGIQETQYF.

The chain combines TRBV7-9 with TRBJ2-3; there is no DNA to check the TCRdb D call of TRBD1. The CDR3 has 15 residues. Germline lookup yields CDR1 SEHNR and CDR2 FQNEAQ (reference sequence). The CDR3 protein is CASSSRGGGTDTQYF.

CDR3 amino acids: CASSQASGRYEQYF. J is TRBJ2-7 and V is TRBV5-1; TCRdb lists TRBD2, though no DNA is available to test this call. Germline lookup yields CDR1 SGHRS and CDR2 YFSETQ. The CDR3 contains 14 residues.

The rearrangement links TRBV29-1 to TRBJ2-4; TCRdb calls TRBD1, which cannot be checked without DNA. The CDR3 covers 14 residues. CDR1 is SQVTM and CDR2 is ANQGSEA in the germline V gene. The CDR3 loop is CSVRTGTSGGIQYF.

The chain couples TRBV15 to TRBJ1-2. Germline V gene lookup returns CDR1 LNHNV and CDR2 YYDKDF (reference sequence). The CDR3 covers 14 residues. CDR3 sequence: CATSGSRVGYGYTF.

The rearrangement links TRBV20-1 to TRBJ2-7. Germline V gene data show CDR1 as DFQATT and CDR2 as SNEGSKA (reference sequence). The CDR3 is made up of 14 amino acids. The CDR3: CSARERTAPRGQYF.

The CDR3: CASSVGSVMRNNEQFF. V usage is TRBV9 and J usage is TRBJ2-1. This CDR3 region has 16 residues. CDR1 and CDR2 from the germline V gene are SGDLS and YYNGEE.

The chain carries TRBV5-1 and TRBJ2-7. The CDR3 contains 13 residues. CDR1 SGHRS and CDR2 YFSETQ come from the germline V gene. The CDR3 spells CAGSDGNTREQYF.

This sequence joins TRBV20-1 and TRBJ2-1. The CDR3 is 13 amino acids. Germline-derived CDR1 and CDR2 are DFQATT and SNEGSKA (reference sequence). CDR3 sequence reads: CSASSQLRCEQFF.

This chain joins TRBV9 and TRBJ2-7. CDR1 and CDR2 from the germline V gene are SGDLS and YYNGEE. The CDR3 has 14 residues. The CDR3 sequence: CASSPDSYSYEQYF.

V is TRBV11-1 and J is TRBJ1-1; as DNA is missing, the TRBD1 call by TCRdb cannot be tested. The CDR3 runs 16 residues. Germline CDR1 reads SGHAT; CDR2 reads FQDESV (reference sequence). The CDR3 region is CASSFSSGRGHTEAFF.